This T cell receptor (beta chain) was captured by sequencing in a study of blood T cell repertoires in COVID-19. Study-level information: Acute-phase and convalescent COVID-19 samples originated in the United States, Italy and Spain. In each case, the material was cDNA or gDNA derived from T cells, B-cell-depleted T cells, or PBMCs.

V was pared by 4 bases and J by 2 bases, with 22 bases between. The CDR3 totals 17 residues. Looked up from germline, CDR1 is SGHRS and CDR2 is YFSETQ. Original data processing: By means of reference gene primer amplification, nucleated cell counts were estimated. The protocol was immunoSEQ multiplex PCR, while the TCRdb copy is restricted to in-frame clones and leaves out a portion. The DNA was the basis for D and trimming; V, J and clone size are from that table. The sample has tens of thousands of clones, 80% to 90% seen once; the top ten hold 5.5%. Sequenced material: peripheral blood. The TCR sequence derives from a woman older than 75 with active or convalescent COVID-19. The rearrangement joins TRBV5-1 to TRBJ2-7; possible D gene TRBD1, 8 bases. This CDR3 reads CASSPGGGTGDTYEQYF. CDR3 nucleotide sequence: TGCGCCAGCAGCCCAGGGGGAGGGACAGGCGACACCTACGAGCAGTACTTC.